This T cell receptor (beta chain) stems from a study of shared clonotypes between healthy human individuals. Study outcomes and limitations: Clonotypes shared by all four sorted-subset donors had higher generation probabilities than non-shared clonotypes. What rarefaction showed was incomplete sorted-subset sequencing despite large depth.

Generated by immunoSEQ multiplex PCR, the TCRdb table keeps only in-frame clones and is missing some. The sample yields some 2,100,000 clones, 95% seen once. Note on this clone: The antigen is unknown.

The sample taken for sequencing was naive CD4+ T cells sorted from blood. Subset meaning: CD45RA+ positively selected. The source is a man in his late teens or twenties in good health.

The CDR3: CASSPDMGTDTQYF. The CDR3 DNA is TGTGCCAGCAGCCCGGATATGGGCACAGATACGCAGTATTTT. The chain carries TRBV5-4 and TRBJ2-3, with no clear D. Germline-derived CDR1 and CDR2 are SGHNT and YYREEE (reference sequence). The CDR3 covers 14 residues. Trimming removed 4 bases at V and 1 base at J, with 10 bases between.